This T cell receptor (beta chain) was recorded in a study of cytomegalovirus exposure and HLA in healthy donors. Study-level results: In most subjects, TCR beta sequences reportedly gave accurate predictions of HLA-A and HLA-B alleles. The study dropped some indistinguishable V segments, TRBV6-2 and TRBV6-3 among them. Earlier analysis found most TCR beta V segments productive about 90% or about 30% of the time. Generally TCR sequences proved uncommon, though certain public TCRs appeared in numerous donors.

Germline V lookup: CDR1 ENHRY, CDR2 SYGVKD. There are 14 residues in the CDR3. Deletions cut 0 bases from V and 2 bases from J, with 7 bases between. PCR used 60 Vbeta primers and 13 Jbeta primers. Only in-frame clones appear in the TCRdb table, and some are missing; sequencing was by immunoSEQ multiplex PCR. The sample lists around 200,000 clones, roughly 90% occurring once. Worth noting for this clone: Its antigen is currently unknown. Other DNA sequences within the sample encode an identical CDR3.

This receptor was identified in a woman in her twenties or thirties in good health and CMV-seronegative. This chain uses TRBV10-3 with TRBJ2-5; tentative D call: TRBD1 (6 bases). Sequences were obtained from PBMCs. In nucleotides, the CDR3 is TGTGCCATCAGTGAGTCCACAGGGCAAGAGACCCAGTACTTC. Encoded protein: CAISESTGQETQYF.